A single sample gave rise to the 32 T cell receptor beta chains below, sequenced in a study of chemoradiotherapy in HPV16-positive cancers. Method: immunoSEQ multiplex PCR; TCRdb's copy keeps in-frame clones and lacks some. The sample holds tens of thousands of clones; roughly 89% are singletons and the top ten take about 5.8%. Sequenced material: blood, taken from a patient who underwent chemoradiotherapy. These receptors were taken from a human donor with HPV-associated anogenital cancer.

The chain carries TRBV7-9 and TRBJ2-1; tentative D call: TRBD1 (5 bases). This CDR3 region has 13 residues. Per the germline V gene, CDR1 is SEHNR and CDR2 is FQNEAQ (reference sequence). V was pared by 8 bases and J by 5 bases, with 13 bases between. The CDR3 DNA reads TGTGCCAGCTCCGGCCAGGGTAACAATGAGCAGTTCTTC. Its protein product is CASSGQGNNEQFF.

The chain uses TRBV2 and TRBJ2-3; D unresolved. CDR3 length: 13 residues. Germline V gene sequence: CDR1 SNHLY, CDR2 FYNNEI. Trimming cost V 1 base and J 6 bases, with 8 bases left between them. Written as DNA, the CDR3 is TGTGCCAGCAGTGAAGTTACATCTGATACGCAGTATTTT. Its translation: CASSEVTSDTQYF.

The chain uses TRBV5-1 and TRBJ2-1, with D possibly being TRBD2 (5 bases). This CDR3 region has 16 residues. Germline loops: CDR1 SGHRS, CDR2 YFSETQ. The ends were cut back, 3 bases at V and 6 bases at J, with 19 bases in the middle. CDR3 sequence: CASSSRARASINEQFF. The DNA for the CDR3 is TGCGCCAGCAGCTCGAGGGCCCGAGCTAGTATCAATGAGCAGTTCTTC. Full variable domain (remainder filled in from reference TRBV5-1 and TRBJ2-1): KAGVTQTPRYLIKTRGQQVTLSCSPISGHRSVSWYQQTPGQGLQFLFEYFSETQRNKGNFPGRFSGRQFSNSRSEMNVSTLELGDSALYLCASSSRARASINEQFFGPGTRLTVL.

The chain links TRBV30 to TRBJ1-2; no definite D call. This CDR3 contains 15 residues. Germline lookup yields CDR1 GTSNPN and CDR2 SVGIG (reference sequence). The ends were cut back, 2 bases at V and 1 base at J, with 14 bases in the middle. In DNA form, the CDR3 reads TGTGCCTGGAGTTTCCTCGGGGTTGGTAACTATGGCTACACCTTC. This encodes CAWSFLGVGNYGYTF.

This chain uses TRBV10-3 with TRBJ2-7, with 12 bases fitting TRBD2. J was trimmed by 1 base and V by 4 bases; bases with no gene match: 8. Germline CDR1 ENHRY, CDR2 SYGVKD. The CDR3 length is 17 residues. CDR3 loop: CAISGSSGGANSYEQYF. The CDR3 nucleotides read TGTGCCATCAGTGGATCTAGCGGGGGGGCCAATTCCTACGAGCAGTACTTC.

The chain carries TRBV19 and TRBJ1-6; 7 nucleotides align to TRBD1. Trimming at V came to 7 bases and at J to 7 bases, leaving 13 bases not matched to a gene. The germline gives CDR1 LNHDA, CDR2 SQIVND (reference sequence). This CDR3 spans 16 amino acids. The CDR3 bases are TGTGCCAGTAACCAGGCGGTAGGGACAGCAAATTCACCCCTCCACTTT. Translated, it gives CASNQAVGTANSPLHF.

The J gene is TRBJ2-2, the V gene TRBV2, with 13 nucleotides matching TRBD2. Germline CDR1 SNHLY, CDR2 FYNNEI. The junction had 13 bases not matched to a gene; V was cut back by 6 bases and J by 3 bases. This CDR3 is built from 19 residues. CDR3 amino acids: CASRIPTSGGAGHTGELFF. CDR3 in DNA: TGTGCCAGCAGAATACCTACTAGCGGGGGGGCCGGGCACACCGGGGAGCTGTTTTTT.

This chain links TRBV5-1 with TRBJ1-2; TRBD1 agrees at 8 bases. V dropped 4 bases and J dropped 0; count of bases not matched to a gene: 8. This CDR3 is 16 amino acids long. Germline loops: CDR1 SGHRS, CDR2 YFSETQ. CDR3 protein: CASSPGTGPTNYGYTF. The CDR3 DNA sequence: TGCGCCAGCAGCCCGGGGACAGGCCCCACTAACTATGGCTACACCTTC.

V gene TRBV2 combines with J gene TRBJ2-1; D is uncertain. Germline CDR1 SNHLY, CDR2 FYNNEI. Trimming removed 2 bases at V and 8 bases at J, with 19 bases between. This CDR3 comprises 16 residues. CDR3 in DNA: TGTGCCAGCAGTGAAAGAGGCTCTAGACTTTCCGATGAGCAGTTCTTC. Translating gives CASSERGSRLSDEQFF.

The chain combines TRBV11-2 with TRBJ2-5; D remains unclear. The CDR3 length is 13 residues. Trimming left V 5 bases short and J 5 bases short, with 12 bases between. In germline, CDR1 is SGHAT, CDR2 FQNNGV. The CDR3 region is CASSTVSGETQYF. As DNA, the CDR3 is TGTGCCAGCAGCACCGTCAGTGGGGAGACCCAGTACTTC. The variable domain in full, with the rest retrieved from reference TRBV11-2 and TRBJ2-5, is EAGVAQSPRYKIIEKRQSVAFWCNPISGHATLYWYQQILGQGPKLLIQFQNNGVVDDSQLPKDRFSAERLKGVDSTLKIQPAKLEDSAVYLCASSTVSGETQYFGPGTRLLVL.

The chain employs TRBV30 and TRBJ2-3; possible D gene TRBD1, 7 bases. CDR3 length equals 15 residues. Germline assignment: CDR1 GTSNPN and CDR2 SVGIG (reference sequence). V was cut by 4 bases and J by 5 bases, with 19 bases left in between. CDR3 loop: CAWTAAGGRGDTQYF. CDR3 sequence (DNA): TGTGCCTGGACAGCTGCAGGGGGGCGAGGAGATACGCAGTATTTT.

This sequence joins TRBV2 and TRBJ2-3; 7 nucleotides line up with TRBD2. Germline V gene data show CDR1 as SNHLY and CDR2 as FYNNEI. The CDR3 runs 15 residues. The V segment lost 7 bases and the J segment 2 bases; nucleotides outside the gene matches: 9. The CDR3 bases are TGTGCCAGCACCCCGACTAGCATCCCCACAGATACGCAGTATTTT. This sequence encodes CASTPTSIPTDTQYF.

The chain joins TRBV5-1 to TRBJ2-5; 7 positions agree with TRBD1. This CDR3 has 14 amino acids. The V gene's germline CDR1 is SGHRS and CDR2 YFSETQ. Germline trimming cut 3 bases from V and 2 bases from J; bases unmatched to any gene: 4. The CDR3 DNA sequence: TGCGCCAGCAGCTGGGGACAGTTGCAAGAGACCCAGTACTTC. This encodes CASSWGQLQETQYF.

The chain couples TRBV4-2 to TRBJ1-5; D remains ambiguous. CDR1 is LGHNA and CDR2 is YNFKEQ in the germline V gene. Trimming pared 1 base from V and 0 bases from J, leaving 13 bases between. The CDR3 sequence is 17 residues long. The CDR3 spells CASSQGSKGDSNQPQHF. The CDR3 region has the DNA TGTGCCAGCAGCCAAGGGTCTAAGGGTGATAGCAATCAGCCCCAGCATTTT.

CDR3 amino acids: CASSLTGSHQETQYF. CDR3 coding DNA: TGTGCCAGCAGCTTGACAGGCTCGCACCAAGAGACCCAGTACTTC. V gene TRBV5-6 combines with J gene TRBJ2-5, with a weak D call TRBD1 (5 bases). The germline V and J ends were trimmed by 1 base and 0 bases, with 10 bases remaining between them. The CDR3 spans 15 residues. The germline CDR1 and CDR2 sequences are SGHDT and YYEEEE. Drawing the rest from reference TRBV5-6 and TRBJ2-5, the complete variable domain is DAGVTQSPTHLIKTRGQQVTLRCSPKSGHDTVSWYQQALGQGPQFIFQYYEEEERQRGNFPDRFSGHQFPNYSSELNVNALLLGDSALYLCASSLTGSHQETQYFGPGTRLLVL.

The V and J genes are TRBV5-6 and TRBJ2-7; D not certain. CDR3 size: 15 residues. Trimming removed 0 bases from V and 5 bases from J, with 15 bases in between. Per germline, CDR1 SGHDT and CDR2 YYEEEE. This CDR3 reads CASSLEFGALDEQYF. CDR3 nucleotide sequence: TGTGCCAGCAGCTTGGAGTTCGGAGCCCTGGACGAGCAGTACTTC. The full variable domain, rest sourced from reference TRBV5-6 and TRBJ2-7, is DAGVTQSPTHLIKTRGQQVTLRCSPKSGHDTVSWYQQALGQGPQFIFQYYEEEERQRGNFPDRFSGHQFPNYSSELNVNALLLGDSALYLCASSLEFGALDEQYFGPGTRLTVT.

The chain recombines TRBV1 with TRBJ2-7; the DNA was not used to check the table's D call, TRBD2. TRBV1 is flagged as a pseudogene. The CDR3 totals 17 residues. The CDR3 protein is CTSSQDLGGREAYEQYF. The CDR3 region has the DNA TGCACCAGCAGCCAAGATCTTGGAGGCCGAGAGGCCTACGAGCAGTACTTC.

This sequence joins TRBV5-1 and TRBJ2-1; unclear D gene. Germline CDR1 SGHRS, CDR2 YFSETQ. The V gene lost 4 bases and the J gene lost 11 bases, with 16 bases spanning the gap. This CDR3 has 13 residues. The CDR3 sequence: CASSTDGEYKQFF. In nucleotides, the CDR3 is TGCGCCAGCAGCACCGACGGAGAGTATAAGCAGTTCTTC.

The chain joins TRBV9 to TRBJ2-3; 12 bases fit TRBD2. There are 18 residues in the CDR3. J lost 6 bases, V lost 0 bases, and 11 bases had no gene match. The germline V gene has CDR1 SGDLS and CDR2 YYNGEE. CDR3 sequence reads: CASSVGLAGGPGMDTQYF. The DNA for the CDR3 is TGTGCCAGCAGCGTAGGCCTAGCGGGGGGGCCTGGTATGGATACGCAGTATTTT.

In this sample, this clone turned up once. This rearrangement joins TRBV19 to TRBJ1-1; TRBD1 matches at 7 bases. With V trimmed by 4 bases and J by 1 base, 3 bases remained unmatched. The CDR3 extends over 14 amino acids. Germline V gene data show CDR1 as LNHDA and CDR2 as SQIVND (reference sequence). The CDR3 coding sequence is TGTGCCAGTAGTAAACAGGGGCCGAACACTGAAGCTTTCTTT. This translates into CASSKQGPNTEAFF.

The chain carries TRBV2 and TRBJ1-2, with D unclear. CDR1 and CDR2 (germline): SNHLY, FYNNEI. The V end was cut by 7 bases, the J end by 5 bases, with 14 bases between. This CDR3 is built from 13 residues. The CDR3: CASTPLAGYGYTF. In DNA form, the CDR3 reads TGTGCCAGCACCCCATTGGCGGGATATGGCTACACCTTC.

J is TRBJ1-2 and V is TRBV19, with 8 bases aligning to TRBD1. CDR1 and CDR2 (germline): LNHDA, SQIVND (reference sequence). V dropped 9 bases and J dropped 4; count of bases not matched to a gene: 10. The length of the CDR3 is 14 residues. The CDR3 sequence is CASSRDRSRYGYTF. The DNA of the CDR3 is TGTGCCAGCTCCCGGGACAGGAGCCGCTATGGCTACACCTTC.

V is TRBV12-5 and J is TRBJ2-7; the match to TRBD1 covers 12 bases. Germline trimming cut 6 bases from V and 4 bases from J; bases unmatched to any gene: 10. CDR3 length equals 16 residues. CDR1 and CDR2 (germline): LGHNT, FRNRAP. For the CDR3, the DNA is TGTGCTAGTGGAGGATCCGGGACAGGGGGCCCTTACGAGCAGTACTTC. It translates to CASGGSGTGGPYEQYF.

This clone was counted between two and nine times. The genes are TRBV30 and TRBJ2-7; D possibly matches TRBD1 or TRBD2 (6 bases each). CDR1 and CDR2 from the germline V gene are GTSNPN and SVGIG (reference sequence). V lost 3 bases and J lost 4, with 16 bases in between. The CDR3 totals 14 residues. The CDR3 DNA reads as TGTGCCTGGAGGTCGGGGGCCAACCCGTACGAGCAGTACTTC. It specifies CAWRSGANPYEQYF.

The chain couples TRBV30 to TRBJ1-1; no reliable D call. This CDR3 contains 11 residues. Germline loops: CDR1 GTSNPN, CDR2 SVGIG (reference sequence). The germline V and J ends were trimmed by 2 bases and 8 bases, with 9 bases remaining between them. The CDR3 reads CAWSINPEAFF. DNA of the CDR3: TGTGCCTGGAGTATAAACCCCGAAGCTTTCTTT.

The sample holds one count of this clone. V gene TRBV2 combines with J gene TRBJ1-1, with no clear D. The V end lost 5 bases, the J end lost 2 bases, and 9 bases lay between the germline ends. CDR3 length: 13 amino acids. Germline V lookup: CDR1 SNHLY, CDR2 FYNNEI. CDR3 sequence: CASSKTVNTEAFF. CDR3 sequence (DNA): TGTGCCAGCAGTAAAACAGTTAACACTGAAGCTTTCTTT. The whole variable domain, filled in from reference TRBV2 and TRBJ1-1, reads EPEVTQTPSHQVTQMGQEVILRCVPISNHLYFYWYRQILGQKVEFLVSFYNNEISEKSEIFDDQFSVERPDGSNFTLKIRSTKLEDSAMYFCASSKTVNTEAFFGQGTRLTVV.

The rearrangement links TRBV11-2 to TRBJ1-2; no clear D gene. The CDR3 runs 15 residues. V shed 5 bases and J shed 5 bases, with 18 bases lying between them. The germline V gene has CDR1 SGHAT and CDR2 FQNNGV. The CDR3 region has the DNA TGTGCCAGCAGCCTAGCACGCGCGGGCCTTTATGGCTACACCTTC. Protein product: CASSLARAGLYGYTF.

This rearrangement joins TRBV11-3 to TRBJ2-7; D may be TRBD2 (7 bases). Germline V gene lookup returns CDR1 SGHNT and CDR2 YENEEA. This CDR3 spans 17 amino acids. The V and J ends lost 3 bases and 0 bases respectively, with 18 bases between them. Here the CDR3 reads CASSFLGGPISSYEQYV. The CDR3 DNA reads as TGTGCCAGCAGCTTCTTGGGGGGGCCTATAAGCTCCTACGAGCAGTACGTC.

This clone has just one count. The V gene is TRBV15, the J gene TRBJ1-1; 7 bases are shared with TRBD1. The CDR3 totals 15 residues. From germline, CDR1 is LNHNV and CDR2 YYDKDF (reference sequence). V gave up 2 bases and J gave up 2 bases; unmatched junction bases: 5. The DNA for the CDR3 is TGTGCCACCAGCAGATCCCAGGGGGTTAACACTGAAGCTTTCTTT. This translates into CATSRSQGVNTEAFF.

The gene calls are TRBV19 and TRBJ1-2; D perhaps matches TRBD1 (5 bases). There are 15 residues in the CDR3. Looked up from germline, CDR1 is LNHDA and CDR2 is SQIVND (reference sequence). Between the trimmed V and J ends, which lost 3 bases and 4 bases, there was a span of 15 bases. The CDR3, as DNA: TGTGCCAGTAGTATGAGTCACGGCGGGACCTATGGCTACACCTTC. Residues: CASSMSHGGTYGYTF.

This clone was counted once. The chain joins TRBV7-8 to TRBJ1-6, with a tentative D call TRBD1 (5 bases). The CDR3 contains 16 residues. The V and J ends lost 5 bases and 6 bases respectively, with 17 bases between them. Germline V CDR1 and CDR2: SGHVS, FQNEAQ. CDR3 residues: CASSTRAGWSNSPLHF. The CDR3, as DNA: TGTGCCAGCAGCACACGGGCAGGGTGGAGTAATTCACCCCTCCACTTT.

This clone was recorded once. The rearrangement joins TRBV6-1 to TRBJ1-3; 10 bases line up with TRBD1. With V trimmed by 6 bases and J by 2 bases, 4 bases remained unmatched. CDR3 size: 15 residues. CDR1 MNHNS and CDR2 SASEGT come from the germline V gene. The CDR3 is CASRPGTGAGNTIYF. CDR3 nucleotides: TGTGCCAGCAGGCCCGGGACAGGGGCTGGAAACACCATATATTTT.